Each of the 9 T cell receptor beta chains below was sequenced from the same sample in a study of T-cell reconstitution after alpha-beta-depleted transplantation in children. Preparing the TCRbeta library involved the use of unique molecular identifiers. One entry per CDR3 protein results from TCRdb running MiXCR on the PCR reads. The sample yields about 980,000 distinct CDR3 sequences, roughly 29% seen once. The specimen was PBMCs, mostly from graft donor cells, collected 360 days after TCRalphabeta/CD19-depleted stem cell transplant. Receptors originate from a boy in the first two years of life who had a stem cell transplant for SCID, so the T cells may come from the graft donor.

This clonotype was found a few times. The chain employs TRBV4-2 and TRBJ2-3; TRBD2 aligns across 12 bases. The germline V gene has CDR1 LGHNA and CDR2 YNFKEQ. The trim removed 0 bases at V and 6 bases at J, leaving 7 bases unmatched. The CDR3 runs to 17 residues. DNA for the CDR3: TGTGCCAGCAGCCAAGAGGTTCCTAGCGGGGGGGCGGATACGCAGTATTTT. Translation: CASSQEVPSGGADTQYF.

V and J are TRBV2 and TRBJ2-3; TRBD2 might be the D (6 bases). The CDR3 is made up of 16 amino acids. Trimming took off 0 bases at V and 0 bases at J, with 10 bases between the two ends. Germline V lookup: CDR1 SNHLY, CDR2 FYNNEI. The CDR3 DNA follows: TGTGCCAGCAGTGAAGCGCTGGGAGGTAGCACAGATACGCAGTATTTT. It yields the protein CASSEALGGSTDTQYF.

The chain links TRBV6-1 to TRBJ2-6; 9 bases map to TRBD1. This CDR3 has 17 amino acids. The ends lost 5 bases at V and 2 bases at J; junction bases unmatched: 7. Germline loops: CDR1 MNHNS, CDR2 SASEGT. The CDR3, as DNA: TGTGCCAGCAGTCAACTGACAGGGGGGACTGGGGCCAACGTCCTGACTTTC. Amino acids: CASSQLTGGTGANVLTF.

This clonotype was counted between two and nine times. The gene calls are TRBV28 and TRBJ2-1; 10 bases agree with TRBD2. CDR3 length equals 15 residues. V lost 5 bases and J lost 5; bases outside the gene matches: 6. In germline, CDR1 is MDHEN, CDR2 SYDVKM. The CDR3 region is CASSDSGGRNNEQFF. The CDR3 region has the DNA TGTGCCAGCAGTGATAGCGGGGGGCGAAACAATGAGCAGTTCTTC.

This clonotype was counted only a few times. This rearrangement joins TRBV3-1 to TRBJ1-1; D call uncertain. This CDR3 has 14 amino acids. CDR1 LGHDT and CDR2 YNNKEL come from the germline V gene (reference sequence). V gave up 5 bases and J gave up 1 base, with 11 bases separating them. CDR3: CASSDGSWNTEAFF. For the CDR3, the DNA is TGTGCCAGCAGCGACGGGTCCTGGAACACTGAAGCTTTCTTT.

In its sample, this clonotype was seen a few times. The chain links TRBV6-1 to TRBJ1-2, with D uncertain. Germline CDR1 is MNHNS and CDR2 is SASEGT. The CDR3 length is 13 residues. V lost 5 bases and J lost 1, with 8 bases in between. This CDR3 reads CASSRPNNYGYTF. The CDR3 DNA reads as TGTGCCAGCAGTCGCCCAAATAACTATGGCTACACCTTC.

The rearrangement joins TRBV24-1 to TRBJ2-1; tentative D call: TRBD1 (5 bases). Germline V gene data show CDR1 as KGHDR and CDR2 as SFDVKD. Trimming pared 9 bases from V and 8 bases from J, leaving 13 bases between. CDR3 length equals 12 residues. The CDR3 protein is CATGAGWDEQFF. The CDR3 DNA reads TGTGCCACCGGGGCAGGGTGGGATGAGCAGTTCTTC.

In this sample, this clonotype turned up a few times. The chain links TRBV12-3 or TRBV12-4 to TRBJ2-7; D is possibly TRBD2 (6 bases). The CDR3 is 14 residues long. With 0 bases removed from V and 4 bases from J, the gap between germline ends came to 10 bases. CDR3 in DNA: TGTGCCAGCAGTTTAGCGGTTAGCGGTTACGAGCAGTACTTC. This codes for CASSLAVSGYEQYF.

This clonotype has just a few counts. V gene TRBV20-1 combines with J gene TRBJ1-4; the D is unclear. There are 14 residues in the CDR3. Looked up from germline, CDR1 is DFQATT and CDR2 is SNEGSKA (reference sequence). The V end lost 6 bases, the J end lost 4 bases, and 15 bases lay between the germline ends. The CDR3 DNA sequence: TGCAGTGCCCCCCAGGCCGGTCTTAATGAAAAACTGTTTTTT. Its translation is CSAPQAGLNEKLFF.